This T cell receptor (beta chain) was identified in a study of blood T cell repertoires in COVID-19. Study information: Material from acute and convalescent COVID-19 was sourced from the United States, Italy and Spain. T cells, B-cell-depleted T cells, or PBMCs provided the cDNA or gDNA that served as material.

CDR3 length equals 15 residues. V shed 0 bases and J 4 bases; nucleotides not matched to a gene: 3. The germline gives CDR1 MGHRA, CDR2 YSYEKL. Per the original data handling: Estimated nucleated cell counts came from reference gene primer amplification. Measured with immunoSEQ multiplex PCR; TCRdb has only the in-frame clones, and not every one. The V and J calls and clone size were taken over from that table, and D and trimming were inferred from the DNA. This table has some 100,000 clones, approximately 92% appearing once. Sequenced sample: peripheral blood. The chain links TRBV4-1 to TRBJ2-3; 8 bases are a match to TRBD2. This sequence was found in a woman older than 75 with active COVID-19. The CDR3 sequence: CASSQDGGAADTQYF. CDR3 sequence (DNA): TGCGCCAGCAGCCAAGACGGGGGGGCCGCAGATACGCAGTATTTT.